This entry lists 19 T cell receptor beta chains sequenced from one sample in a study of blood T cells in healthy people across ages. The use of a sample-barcoded 5' primer and a J-beta primer mix characterized a second PCR of roughly 7 to 11 cycles. MiXCR, run by TCRdb on the 5' RACE reads, gives a single entry per CDR3 protein. The table lists about 1.8 million distinct CDR3 sequences, roughly 52% of them singletons, with about 2.1% in the top ten. The sequenced sample was blood. The receptors here all came from a woman aged 40 to 50 in good health.

This sequence joins TRBV4-3 and TRBJ1-3; D perhaps matches TRBD1 (5 bases). Trimming shortened V by 0 bases and J by 0 bases, and 6 bases separated the two germline ends. Germline CDR1 reads LGHNA; CDR2 reads YSLEER. CDR3 length: 15 amino acids. The CDR3 DNA reads as TGCGCCAGCAGCCAAGAGGGACTCTCTGGAAACACCATATATTTT. It yields the protein CASSQEGLSGNTIYF.

The sample holds a few counts of this clonotype. The chain carries TRBV7-2 and TRBJ2-4; TRBD2 matches 10 bases. The V and J ends lost 1 base and 5 bases, in that order; junction bases with no gene match: 8. The CDR3 length is 17 residues. Germline assignment: CDR1 SGHTA and CDR2 FQGNSA. The CDR3 DNA reads TGTGCCAGCAGCTTAGTCGGAATAGCGGGGGGTGAAAACATTCAGTACTTC. It codes for CASSLVGIAGGENIQYF.

The chain has TRBV27 and TRBJ1-1; D unresolved. There are 13 residues in the CDR3. Germline CDR1 reads MNHEY; CDR2 reads SMNVEV (reference sequence). Trimming removed 5 bases from V and 8 bases from J, with 15 bases in between. The CDR3 here is CASSVDYSTEAFF. CDR3 sequence (DNA): TGTGCCAGCAGTGTGGACTATTCTACCGAAGCTTTCTTT.

About this clonotype: No conserved phenylalanine or tryptophan ends this CDR3, so it is likely a read error. The J gene is TRBJ2-3, the V gene TRBV7-9; 9 positions match TRBD2. This CDR3 is 16 amino acids long. The germline V gene encodes CDR1 SEHNR and CDR2 FQNEAQ (reference sequence). The V gene end was trimmed by 5 bases and the J gene end by 0 bases; junction bases not matched to a gene: 6. The CDR3, as DNA: TGTGCCAGCAGCCGATTTAGCGGGGGTAGCACAGATACGCAGTATTCT. It is translated as CASSRFSGGSTDTQYS.

This rearrangement joins TRBV7-2 to TRBJ2-5; 7 bases are a match to TRBD1. Germline CDR1 reads SGHTA; CDR2 reads FQGNSA. The CDR3 is 14 residues long. The V and J ends lost 6 bases and 5 bases, in that order; junction bases with no gene match: 9. Here the CDR3 reads CASSTDRVSETQYF. The CDR3 DNA is TGTGCCAGCAGTACCGACAGGGTGAGCGAGACCCAGTACTTC.

This clonotype was detected many times. This chain connects TRBV7-2 to TRBJ2-5; perhaps TRBD2 as D (5 bases). Trimming stripped 1 base from V and 5 bases from J, with 14 bases between. This CDR3 comprises 15 residues. Germline CDR1 and CDR2: SGHTA and FQGNSA. CDR3 in DNA: TGTGCCAGCAGCTTAGAGCCGGGGTTATGGGAGACCCAGTACTTC. It specifies CASSLEPGLWETQYF.

This clonotype appeared many times. This sequence joins TRBV20-1 and TRBJ2-4; perhaps TRBD2 as D (7 bases). Trimming cost V 0 bases and J 8 bases, with 14 bases left between them. The germline gives CDR1 DFQATT, CDR2 SNEGSKA (reference sequence). The CDR3 is made up of 14 amino acids. As DNA, the CDR3 is TGCAGTGCTAGAGATTTGGGGGGGGGCTACATTCAGTACTTC. Amino acid sequence: CSARDLGGGYIQYF.

This clonotype was seen a few times. The V gene is TRBV19, the J gene TRBJ2-5; tentatively, D is TRBD2 (6 bases). This CDR3 spans 11 amino acids. The germline V gene has CDR1 LNHDA and CDR2 SQIVND (reference sequence). V shed 8 bases and J shed 6 bases, with 10 bases lying between them. The CDR3 bases are TGTGCCAGTGGTAGCGGACAGACCCAGTACTTC. Translation: CASGSGQTQYF.

This clonotype has more than one count but fewer than ten. The chain couples TRBV4-3 to TRBJ2-5, with D perhaps TRBD2 (7 bases). Trimming cost V 1 base and J 5 bases, with 14 bases left between them. This CDR3 contains 15 residues. CDR1 is LGHNA and CDR2 is YSLEER in the germline V gene. CDR3 nucleotides: TGCGCCAGCAGCCAAGTTTACCGGGGGGCTGAGACCCAGTACTTC. This gives the protein CASSQVYRGAETQYF.

The CDR3 DNA is TGTGCCAGCAGTTCGACAGGCGTCCTGACTTTC. Translating it yields CASSSTGVLTF. The rearrangement joins TRBV28 to TRBJ2-6; a weak D match, TRBD1 (6 bases). The germline V gene has CDR1 MDHEN and CDR2 SYDVKM. CDR3 length equals 11 residues. The ends were cut back, 4 bases at V and 12 bases at J, with 7 bases in the middle. The whole variable domain, filled in from reference TRBV28 and TRBJ2-6, reads DVKVTQSSRYLVKRTGEKVFLECVQDMDHENMFWYRQDPGLGLRLIYFSYDVKMKEKGDIPEGYSVSREKKERFSLILESASTNQTSMYLCASSSTGVLTFGAGSRLTVL.

The chain combines TRBV7-2 with TRBJ2-5; no reliable D call. The J call may not be correct, given that the DNA end is closer to TRBJ2-7. The CDR3 runs to 13 residues. Germline loops: CDR1 SGHTA, CDR2 FQGNSA. This CDR3 is CASSLMGYYEQYF. CDR3 DNA sequence: TGTGCCAGCAGCTTAATGGGTTACTACGAGCAGTACTTC.

V is TRBV29-1 and J is TRBJ2-1, with 8 bases aligning to TRBD1. The CDR3 contains 12 residues. V trimming: 6 bases; J trimming: 5 bases; junction bases outside the gene matches: 3. Per germline, CDR1 SQVTM and CDR2 ANQGSEA. The CDR3 loop is CSVWDRNNEQFF. As DNA, the CDR3 is TGCAGCGTCTGGGACAGGAACAATGAGCAGTTCTTC.

The genes are TRBV7-2 and TRBJ2-5; perhaps TRBD2 as D (5 bases). Between the trimmed V and J ends, which lost 7 bases and 2 bases, there was a span of 14 bases. Germline V gene lookup returns CDR1 SGHTA and CDR2 FQGNSA. CDR3 length: 14 amino acids. CDR3 nucleotide sequence: TGTGCCAGCATCAGAACTAGTCTACAAGAGACCCAGTACTTC. It encodes CASIRTSLQETQYF.

With respect to this clonotype: At one end the junction does not follow the germline gene, possibly because of a read error. The rearrangement uses TRBV12-3 or TRBV12-4 and TRBJ2-5; D not resolved. The CDR3 totals 14 residues. CDR3 loop: CASGFGPSQETQYF. The DNA of the CDR3 is TGTGCCAGCGGTTTTGGACCGAGCCAAGAGACCCAGTACTTC.

The chain links TRBV27 to TRBJ2-1; unclear D gene. The germline V gene encodes CDR1 MNHEY and CDR2 SMNVEV (reference sequence). This CDR3 spans 12 amino acids. V lost 7 bases, J lost 4 bases, and 8 bases lay in between. The CDR3 protein is CASTSLYNEQFF. The CDR3 DNA is TGTGCCAGCACATCCCTATACAATGAGCAGTTCTTC.

The chain uses TRBV24-1 and TRBJ2-5; D remains ambiguous. The CDR3 is 15 amino acids. Germline loops: CDR1 KGHDR, CDR2 SFDVKD. Between the trimmed V and J ends, which lost 7 bases and 1 base, there was a span of 15 bases. In DNA form, the CDR3 reads TGTGCCACCAGCCCCCGGAGTTACAGCCAAGAGACCCAGTACTTC. Protein: CATSPRSYSQETQYF.

In this sample, this clonotype turned up a few times. The V call is TRBV25-1, the J call TRBJ2-3; 10 nucleotides line up with TRBD2. V shed 6 bases and J 4 bases; nucleotides not matched to a gene: 7. This CDR3 is 15 amino acids long. Germline V gives CDR1 MGHDK, CDR2 SYGVNS. CDR3 coding DNA: TGTGCCAGCAGGGGTAGCGGGGGGCTCCCAGATACGCAGTATTTT. Its protein is CASRGSGGLPDTQYF.

This clonotype was seen at least ten times. This chain connects TRBV14 to TRBJ2-5; D perhaps matches TRBD2 (7 bases). The CDR3 loop spans 13 amino acids. V was cut by 0 bases and J by 11 bases, with 13 bases left in between. The germline CDR1 and CDR2 sequences are SGHDN and FVKESK. The CDR3 protein is CASSQDLGGAQYF. CDR3 nucleotides: TGTGCCAGCAGCCAAGATTTGGGGGGGGCTCAGTACTTC.

The chain links TRBV28 to TRBJ2-7, with 14 bases aligning to TRBD2. This CDR3 region has 16 residues. Germline loops: CDR1 MDHEN, CDR2 SYDVKM. The V segment lost 6 bases and the J segment 2 bases; nucleotides outside the gene matches: 6. The CDR3 nucleotides are TGTGCCAGCAGAGATGGGACTAGCGGGAGAACCTACGAGCAGTACTTC. This encodes CASRDGTSGRTYEQYF. Drawing the rest from reference TRBV28 and TRBJ2-7, the complete variable domain is DVKVTQSSRYLVKRTGEKVFLECVQDMDHENMFWYRQDPGLGLRLIYFSYDVKMKEKGDIPEGYSVSREKKERFSLILESASTNQTSMYLCASRDGTSGRTYEQYFGPGTRLTVT.